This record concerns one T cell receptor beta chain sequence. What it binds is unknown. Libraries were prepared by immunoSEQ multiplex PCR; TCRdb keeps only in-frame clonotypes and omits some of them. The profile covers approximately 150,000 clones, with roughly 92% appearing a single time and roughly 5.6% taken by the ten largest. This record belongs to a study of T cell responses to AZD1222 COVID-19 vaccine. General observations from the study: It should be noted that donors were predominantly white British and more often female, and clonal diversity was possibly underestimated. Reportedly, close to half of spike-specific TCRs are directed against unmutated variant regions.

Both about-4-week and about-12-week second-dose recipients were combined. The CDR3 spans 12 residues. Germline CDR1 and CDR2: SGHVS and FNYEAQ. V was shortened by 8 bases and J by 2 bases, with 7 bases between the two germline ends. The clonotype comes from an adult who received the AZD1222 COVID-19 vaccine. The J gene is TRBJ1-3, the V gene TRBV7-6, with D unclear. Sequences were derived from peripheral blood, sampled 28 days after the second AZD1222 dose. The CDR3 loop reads CASGPPGNTIYF. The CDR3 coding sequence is TGTGCCAGCGGTCCGCCTGGAAACACCATATATTTT. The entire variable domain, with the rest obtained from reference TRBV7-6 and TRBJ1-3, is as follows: GAGVSQSPRYKVTKRGQDVALRCDPISGHVSLYWYRQALGQGPEFLTYFNYEAQQDKSGLPNDRFSAERPEGSISTLTIQRTEQRDSAMYRCASGPPGNTIYFGEGSWLTVV.